This TCR beta chain comes out of a study of blood T cell repertoires in COVID-19. Clones were read by immunoSEQ multiplex PCR, and TCRdb kept only the in-frame ones, dropping some. Seen here are roughly 250,000 clones, 82% observed once, and the top ten hold 9.5% to 15%. J was trimmed by 2 bases and V by 6 bases; bases with no gene match: 10. Germline V lookup: CDR1 LNHDA, CDR2 SQIVND (reference sequence). This CDR3 spans 16 amino acids. This TCR derives from a woman aged 55-70 years with active or convalescent COVID-19. The chain has TRBV19 and TRBJ1-1; TRBD1 matches 9 bases. Sequencing input: peripheral blood. CDR3 nucleotide sequence: TGTGCCAGTAGCCCTAGGACAGGGGCCCCTAACACTGAAGCTTTCTTT. Translating gives CASSPRTGAPNTEAFF.